The 15 T cell receptor beta chains below were found in one sample sequenced in a study of blood T cells in healthy people across ages. The second PCR ran roughly 6 to 11 cycles with a sample-barcoded 5' primer and J-beta primers. MiXCR, applied by TCRdb to the 5' RACE reads, yields one record per CDR3 protein. The sample has about 1.4 million distinct CDR3 sequences, roughly 60% seen once; the top ten hold 5.5% to 8%. Sequences were obtained from blood. These receptors were obtained from a man younger than 35 in good health.

The CDR3 DNA follows: TGTGCCATCAGTGGTGGGAAGAGCTCCTACGAGCAGTACTTC. Amino acid sequence: CAISGGKSSYEQYF. The chain couples TRBV10-3 to TRBJ2-7; D unclear. The V gene's germline CDR1 is ENHRY and CDR2 SYGVKD. V lost 4 bases and J 0 bases, leaving 10 bases between the germline ends. This CDR3 comprises 14 residues.

This clonotype was counted a single time. The chain combines TRBV6-6 with TRBJ2-3; D call uncertain. The V gene lost 7 bases and the J gene lost 0 bases, with 11 bases spanning the gap. The CDR3 is 14 residues long. The germline gives CDR1 MNHNY, CDR2 SVGAGI (reference sequence). This chain's CDR3 is CASTRPHSTDTQYF. CDR3 nucleotides: TGTGCCAGCACCCGTCCCCACAGCACAGATACGCAGTATTTT.

This clonotype occurred a few times. V gene TRBV9 combines with J gene TRBJ2-7; no firm D call. The CDR3 has 15 amino acids. Germline V gene lookup returns CDR1 SGDLS and CDR2 YYNGEE. V gave up 4 bases and J gave up 0 bases, with 14 bases separating them. DNA of the CDR3: TGTGCCAGCAGCCCCACGAGGTTAAGCTCCTACGAGCAGTACTTC. Translation: CASSPTRLSSYEQYF.

The chain links TRBV20-1 to TRBJ2-5; the match to TRBD2 covers 10 bases. The J call is doubtful: the DNA matches TRBJ2-7 better. Germline loops: CDR1 DFQATT, CDR2 SNEGSKA (reference sequence). CDR3 size: 19 residues. CDR3 region: CSASDLAGVGGLSAYEQYF. For the CDR3, the DNA is TGCAGTGCTTCCGATCTAGCGGGAGTCGGAGGGTTGTCCGCCTACGAGCAGTACTTC.

The chain combines TRBV6-5 with TRBJ2-4; perhaps TRBD2 as D (6 bases). TRBJ2-7 matches the DNA end more closely, so the J call is doubtful. CDR1 is MNHEY and CDR2 is SVGAGI in the germline V gene. This CDR3 is built from 15 residues. The CDR3: CASSYSFRGSYEQYF. In nucleotides, the CDR3 is TGTGCCAGCAGTTACTCGTTCCGGGGGTCTTACGAGCAGTACTTC.

The chain's CDR3 is CASSPGQNPNGYTF. CDR3 in DNA: TGTGCCAGCAGCCCAGGACAGAACCCAAATGGCTACACCTTC. The chain uses TRBV7-9 and TRBJ1-2, with D tentatively TRBD1 (6 bases). V was pared by 5 bases and J by 6 bases, with 16 bases between. The CDR3 runs 14 residues. Germline V gene sequence: CDR1 SEHNR, CDR2 FQNEAQ (reference sequence).

This chain links TRBV4-2 with TRBJ1-2; D unclear. V gave up 0 bases and J gave up 4 bases, with 6 bases separating them. Germline assignment: CDR1 LGHNA and CDR2 YNFKEQ. The CDR3 totals 13 residues. CDR3 DNA sequence: TGTGCCAGCAGCCAAGAGCGATTCTATGGCTACACCTTC. This codes for CASSQERFYGYTF.

V is TRBV7-9 and J is TRBJ1-4; 7 bases match TRBD1. The CDR3 length is 14 residues. Germline V CDR1 and CDR2: SEHNR, FQNEAQ (reference sequence). J was trimmed by 4 bases and V by 5 bases; bases with no gene match: 4. CDR3: CASSDTGDNEKLFF. Written as DNA, the CDR3 is TGTGCCAGCAGCGATACAGGGGATAATGAAAAACTGTTTTTT.

The gene calls are TRBV4-1 and TRBJ1-2; 7 nucleotides line up with TRBD1. Germline CDR1 and CDR2: MGHRA and YSYEKL. The CDR3 is 15 residues long. Trimming removed 1 base from V and 6 bases from J; junction bases left unmatched: 8. In DNA form, the CDR3 reads TGCGCCAGCAGCCAAGGAGAGGGGGCAATCCATGGCTACACCTTC. Residues: CASSQGEGAIHGYTF.

The chain carries TRBV9 and TRBJ1-1; D is uncertain. Germline assignment: CDR1 SGDLS and CDR2 YYNGEE. The ends were cut back, 1 base at V and 1 base at J, with 8 bases in the middle. The CDR3 runs to 14 residues. The CDR3 region is CASSVTLGNTEAFF. The CDR3 coding sequence is TGTGCCAGCAGCGTAACCCTCGGGAACACTGAAGCTTTCTTT.

This chain connects TRBV6-2 or TRBV6-3 to TRBJ2-1, with TRBD1 identical over 10 bases. CDR1 MNHEY and CDR2 SVGEGT come from the germline V gene. The V segment lost 6 bases and the J segment 8 bases; nucleotides outside the gene matches: 22. The CDR3 has 19 amino acids. The CDR3 reads CASRPTIAGTGALRYEQFF. Written as DNA, the CDR3 is TGTGCCAGCAGACCTACTATTGCCGGGACAGGGGCCTTAAGGTATGAGCAGTTCTTC.

The chain is built from TRBV12-3 or TRBV12-4 and TRBJ2-3, with TRBD2 as a possible D gene (6 bases). The CDR3 spans 14 residues. Trimming took 2 bases from V and 4 from J, leaving 10 bases between them. The CDR3 reads CASSLMRGPDTQYF. The DNA of the CDR3 is TGTGCCAGCAGTTTAATGCGGGGCCCAGATACGCAGTATTTT.

J is TRBJ1-5 and V is TRBV5-1; TRBD1 might be the D (6 bases). CDR1 is SGHRS, CDR2 YFSETQ, per germline. The CDR3 is 15 amino acids. Between the trimmed V and J ends, which lost 4 bases and 5 bases, there was a span of 16 bases. The CDR3 reads CASSATGTHDQPQHF. Here the CDR3 DNA reads TGCGCCAGCAGCGCAACCGGGACACACGATCAGCCCCAGCATTTT.

J is TRBJ1-6 and V is TRBV6-6; D gene uncertain. Germline values: CDR1 MNHNY, CDR2 SVGAGI (reference sequence). V was pared by 8 bases and J by 7 bases, with 9 bases between. This CDR3 is 12 amino acids long. CDR3 region: CASGRPNSPLHF. The CDR3 bases are TGTGCCAGCGGCAGGCCCAATTCACCCCTCCACTTT.

The sample holds one count of this clonotype. The chain couples TRBV3-1 to TRBJ2-2, with TRBD2 matching over 7 bases. After removal of 1 base from V and 7 bases from J, the junction contained 3 bases not matched to a gene. The CDR3 is 14 residues long. Germline V gene data show CDR1 as LGHDT and CDR2 as YNNKEL (reference sequence). CDR3 sequence reads: CASSQGLAVGELFF. The CDR3 nucleotides read TGTGCCAGCAGCCAAGGACTAGCCGTCGGGGAGCTGTTTTTT.